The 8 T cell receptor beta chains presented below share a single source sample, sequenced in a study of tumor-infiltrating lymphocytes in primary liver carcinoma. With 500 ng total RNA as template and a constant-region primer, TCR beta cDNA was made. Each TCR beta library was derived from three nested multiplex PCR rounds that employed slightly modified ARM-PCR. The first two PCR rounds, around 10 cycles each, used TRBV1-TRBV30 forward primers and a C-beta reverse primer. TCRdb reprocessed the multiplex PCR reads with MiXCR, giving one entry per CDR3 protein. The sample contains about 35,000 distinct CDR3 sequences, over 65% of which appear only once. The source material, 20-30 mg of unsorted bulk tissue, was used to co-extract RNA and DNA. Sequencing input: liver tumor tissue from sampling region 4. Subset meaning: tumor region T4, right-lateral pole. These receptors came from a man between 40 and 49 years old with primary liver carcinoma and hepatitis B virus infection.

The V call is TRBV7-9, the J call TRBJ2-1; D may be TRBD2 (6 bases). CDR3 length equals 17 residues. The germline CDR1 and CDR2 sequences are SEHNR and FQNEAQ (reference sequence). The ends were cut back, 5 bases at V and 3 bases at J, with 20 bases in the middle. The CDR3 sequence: CASSRTIGQLNYNEQFF. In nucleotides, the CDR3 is TGTGCCAGCAGCCGGACTATCGGACAATTAAACTACAATGAGCAGTTCTTC.

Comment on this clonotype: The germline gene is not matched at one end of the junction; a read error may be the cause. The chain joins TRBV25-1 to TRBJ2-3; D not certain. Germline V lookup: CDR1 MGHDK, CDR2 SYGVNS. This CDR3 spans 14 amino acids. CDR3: CASSEYSITDTLYF. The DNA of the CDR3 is TGTGCCAGCAGTGAATATTCCATCACAGATACGCTGTATTTT.

CDR3 in DNA: TGCCGTGTTGGAGGGTTGGACAGGGTGGGCACCGGGGAGCTGTTTTTT. This codes for CRVGGLDRVGTGELFF. The genes are TRBV29-1 and TRBJ2-2, with 8 nucleotides matching TRBD1. This CDR3 is 16 amino acids long. Germline CDR1 and CDR2: SQVTM and ANQGSEA.

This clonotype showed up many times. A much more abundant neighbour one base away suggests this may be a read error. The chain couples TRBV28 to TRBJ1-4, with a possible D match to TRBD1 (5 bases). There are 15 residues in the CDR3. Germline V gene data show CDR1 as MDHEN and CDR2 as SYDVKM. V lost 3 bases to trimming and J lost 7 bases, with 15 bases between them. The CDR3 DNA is TGTGCCAGCAGTTTCACCAGGGCTCTGAGTGAAAAACTGTTTTTT. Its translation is CASSFTRALSEKLFF.

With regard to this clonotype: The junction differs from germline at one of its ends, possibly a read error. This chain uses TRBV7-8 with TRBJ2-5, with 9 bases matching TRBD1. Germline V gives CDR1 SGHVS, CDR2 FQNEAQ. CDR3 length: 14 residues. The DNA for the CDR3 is TGTACCAGCAGCATCACAGGGGGCAGAGAGACTCAGTACTTC. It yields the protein CTSSITGGRETQYF.

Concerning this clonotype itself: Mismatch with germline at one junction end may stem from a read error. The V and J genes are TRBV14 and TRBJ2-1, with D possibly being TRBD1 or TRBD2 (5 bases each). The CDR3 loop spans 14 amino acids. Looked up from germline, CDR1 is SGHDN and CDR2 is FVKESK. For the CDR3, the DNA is TGTGGCAGCAGTCAAGTAAGGGCGTCGAGGGGGCAGTTCTTC. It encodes CGSSQVRASRGQFF.

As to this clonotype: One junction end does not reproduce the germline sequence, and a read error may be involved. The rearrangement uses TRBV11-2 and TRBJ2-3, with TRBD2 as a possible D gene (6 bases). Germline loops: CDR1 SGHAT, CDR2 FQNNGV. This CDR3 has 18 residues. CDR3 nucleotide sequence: TGTGCCAGCAGCGAGGCCCCACAGAGACTAGTGGTCACGGATACGCAGTACTTT. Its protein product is CASSEAPQRLVVTDTQYF. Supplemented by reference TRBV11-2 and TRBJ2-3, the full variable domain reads EAGVAQSPRYKIIEKRQSVAFWCNPISGHATLYWYQQILGQGPKLLIQFQNNGVVDDSQLPKDRFSAERLKGVDSTLKIQPAKLEDSAVYLCASSEAPQRLVVTDTQYFGPGTRLTVL.

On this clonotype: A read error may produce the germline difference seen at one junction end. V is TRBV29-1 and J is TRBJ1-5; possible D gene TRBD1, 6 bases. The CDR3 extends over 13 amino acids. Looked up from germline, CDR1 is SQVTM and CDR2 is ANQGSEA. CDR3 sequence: CSAGGGTNQPQHF. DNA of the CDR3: TGCAGCGCCGGAGGGGGTACGAATCAGCCCCAACATTTT.